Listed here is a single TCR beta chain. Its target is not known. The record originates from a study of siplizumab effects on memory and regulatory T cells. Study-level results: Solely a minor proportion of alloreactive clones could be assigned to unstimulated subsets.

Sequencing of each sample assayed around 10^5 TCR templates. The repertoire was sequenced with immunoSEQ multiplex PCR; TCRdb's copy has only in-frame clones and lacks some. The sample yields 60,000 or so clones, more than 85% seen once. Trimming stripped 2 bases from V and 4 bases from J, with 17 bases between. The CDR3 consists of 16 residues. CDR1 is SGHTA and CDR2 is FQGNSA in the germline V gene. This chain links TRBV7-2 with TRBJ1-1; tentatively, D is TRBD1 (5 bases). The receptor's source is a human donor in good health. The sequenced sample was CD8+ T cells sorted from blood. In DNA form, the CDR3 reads TGTGCCAGCAGCTTATCGTTGTTCGGGGGGATCACTGAAGCTTTCTTT. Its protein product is CASSLSLFGGITEAFF.